This entry lists 21 T cell receptor beta chains sequenced from one sample in a study of monozygotic twins with inflammatory bowel disease. Following a re-call of the 5' RACE reads, TCRdb has one entry per CDR3 protein and lacks DNA. This sample's clone table lists approximately 400,000 distinct CDR3 sequences. The source material was blood. The source is a human donor with ulcerative colitis or Crohn's disease, or a healthy co-twin of an affected twin (not recorded which).

The CDR3 sequence is CASSLTGAPQETQYF. This rearrangement joins TRBV7-3 to TRBJ2-5; TCRdb picks TRBD1, but there is no DNA to check that call. Germline-derived CDR1 and CDR2 are SGHTA and FQGTGA. The CDR3 consists of 15 residues.

The J gene is TRBJ2-3, the V gene TRBV20-1; TCRdb proposes TRBD1, but this gene call is untestable without DNA. This CDR3 is 16 amino acids long. The germline CDR1 and CDR2 sequences are DFQATT and SNEGSKA (reference sequence). CDR3 region: CSAREGTGLSGDTQYF.

The chain employs TRBV7-8 and TRBJ1-6. Germline CDR1 is SGHVS and CDR2 is FQNEAQ. This CDR3 is built from 14 residues. The chain's CDR3 is CASSLSPDNSPLHF.

The chain recombines TRBV16 with TRBJ2-1. CDR1 is KGHSY and CDR2 is FQNENV in the germline V gene. The CDR3 spans 15 residues. The CDR3 loop reads CASSHSGGSYNEQFF.

The rearrangement uses TRBV5-4 and TRBJ2-1; TCRdb's D call, TRBD2, is unchecked because there is no DNA. The CDR3 is 19 amino acids. The V gene's germline CDR1 is SGHNT and CDR2 YYREEE (reference sequence). CDR3 loop: CASSLALAGGPSSYNEQFF.

The chain recombines TRBV20-1 with TRBJ2-3; TCRdb selects TRBD1, and the lack of DNA leaves this call unchecked. The germline gives CDR1 DFQATT, CDR2 SNEGSKA (reference sequence). This CDR3 has 13 residues. The CDR3 protein is CSARGGGQGTQYF.

J is TRBJ2-7 and V is TRBV12-3 or TRBV12-4; checking the TCRdb D call of TRBD1 is not possible without DNA. This CDR3 has 15 residues. CDR3 protein: CASSLHDRGAYEQYF.

This chain's CDR3 is CASSYSTGRAYEQYF. The chain couples TRBV6-5 to TRBJ2-7. The CDR3 is 15 amino acids. Germline-derived CDR1 and CDR2 are MNHEY and SVGAGI.

The chain couples TRBV3-1 to TRBJ1-5; TCRdb's D call, TRBD1, is unchecked because there is no DNA. The CDR3 is 14 amino acids. Looked up from germline, CDR1 is LGHDT and CDR2 is YNNKEL (reference sequence). CDR3: CASSSGGSNQPQHF.

V usage is TRBV7-2 and J usage is TRBJ2-1. The CDR3 has 15 amino acids. The germline gives CDR1 SGHTA, CDR2 FQGNSA. The CDR3: CASSFMLFGGNEQFF.

The CDR3 protein is CASSPEESSGANVLTF. The chain recombines TRBV4-1 with TRBJ2-6. Germline V gives CDR1 MGHRA, CDR2 YSYEKL. The CDR3 contains 16 residues.

The chain links TRBV7-9 to TRBJ2-7; TCRdb lists TRBD1, though no DNA is available to test this call. The CDR3 spans 16 residues. From germline, CDR1 is SEHNR and CDR2 FQNEAQ (reference sequence). CDR3 sequence reads: CASSSSPGHSSYEQYF.

This chain connects TRBV6-5 to TRBJ1-2. This CDR3 region has 14 residues. Germline V CDR1 and CDR2: MNHEY, SVGAGI. This CDR3 is CASSYRGINYGYTF.

V and J are TRBV3-1 and TRBJ1-5; checking the TCRdb D call of TRBD1 is not possible without DNA. This CDR3 is 18 amino acids long. The germline V gene has CDR1 LGHDT and CDR2 YNNKEL (reference sequence). This chain's CDR3 is CASSQDIGTGKGNQPQHF.

The gene calls are TRBV4-3 and TRBJ2-7; the D call from TCRdb, TRBD2, cannot be confirmed without DNA. The germline V gene has CDR1 LGHNA and CDR2 YSLEER. This CDR3 has 17 residues. CDR3 sequence: CASSQDGIGGEGYEQYF.

V gene TRBV20-1 combines with J gene TRBJ1-5; the D call from TCRdb, TRBD1, cannot be confirmed without DNA. The CDR3 is 14 residues long. The V gene's germline CDR1 is DFQATT and CDR2 SNEGSKA (reference sequence). CDR3 amino acids: CSARKGDDNQPQHF.

The rearrangement joins TRBV5-4 to TRBJ1-1; TCRdb gives TRBD1 as the D gene, but with no DNA this cannot be confirmed. This CDR3 region has 16 residues. The V gene's germline CDR1 is SGHNT and CDR2 YYREEE (reference sequence). CDR3 residues: CASSLDYGTANTEAFF. The full variable domain, completed using reference TRBV5-4 and TRBJ1-1, is ETGVTQSPTHLIKTRGQQVTLRCSSQSGHNTVSWYQQALGQGPQFIFQYYREEENGRGNFPPRFSGLQFPNYSSELNVNALELDDSALYLCASSLDYGTANTEAFFGQGTRLTVV.

CDR3 loop: CASSLATTRDREYNEQFF. This rearrangement joins TRBV7-9 to TRBJ2-1; checking the TCRdb D call of TRBD1 is not possible without DNA. This CDR3 has 18 residues. The germline gives CDR1 SEHNR, CDR2 FQNEAQ (reference sequence). The whole variable domain, remainder taken from reference TRBV7-9 and TRBJ2-1, is DTGVSQNPRHKITKRGQNVTFRCDPISEHNRLYWYRQTLGQGPEFLTYFQNEAQLEKSRLLSDRFSAERPKGSFSTLEIQRTEQGDSAMYLCASSLATTRDREYNEQFFGPGTRLTVL.

The chain combines TRBV20-1 with TRBJ2-3; TCRdb's D call, TRBD1, is unchecked because there is no DNA. The CDR3 has 13 residues. The germline CDR1 and CDR2 sequences are DFQATT and SNEGSKA (reference sequence). The CDR3 sequence: CLARYMGTDTQYF.

The chain has TRBV25-1 and TRBJ2-1; TCRdb outputs TRBD1, but without DNA this stays unchecked. CDR1 is MGHDK and CDR2 is SYGVNS in the germline V gene. The CDR3 spans 15 residues. CDR3 region: CASSELAGKKNEQFF.

This chain links TRBV3-1 with TRBJ2-7. The CDR3 has 13 amino acids. CDR1 is LGHDT, CDR2 YNNKEL, per germline (reference sequence). The CDR3 sequence is CASSQPRDDEQYF.